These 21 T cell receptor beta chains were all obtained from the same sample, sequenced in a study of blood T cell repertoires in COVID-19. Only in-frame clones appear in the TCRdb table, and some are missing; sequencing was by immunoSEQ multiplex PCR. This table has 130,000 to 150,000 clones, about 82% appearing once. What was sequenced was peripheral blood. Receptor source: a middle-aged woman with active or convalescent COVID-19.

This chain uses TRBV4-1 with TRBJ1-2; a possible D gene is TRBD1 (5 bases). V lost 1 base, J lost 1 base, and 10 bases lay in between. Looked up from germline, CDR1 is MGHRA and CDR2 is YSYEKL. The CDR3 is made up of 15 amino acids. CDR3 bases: TGCGCCAGCAGCCAAGGACAGCCACTTAACTATGGCTACACCTTC. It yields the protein CASSQGQPLNYGYTF.

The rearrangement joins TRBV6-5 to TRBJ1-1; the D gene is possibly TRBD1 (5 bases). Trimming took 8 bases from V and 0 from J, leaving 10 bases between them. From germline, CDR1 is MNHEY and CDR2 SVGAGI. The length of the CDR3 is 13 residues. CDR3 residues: CASPRQLNTEAFF. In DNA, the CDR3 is TGTGCCAGCCCCAGACAGTTGAACACTGAAGCTTTCTTT.

DNA of the CDR3: TGTGCCAGCAGTCACAGGGAAGGAGAAAAACTGTTTTTT. Protein: CASSHREGEKLFF. J is TRBJ1-4 and V is TRBV27; the D gene is possibly TRBD1 (6 bases). From germline, CDR1 is MNHEY and CDR2 SMNVEV (reference sequence). This CDR3 region has 13 residues. Trimming removed 5 bases at V and 8 bases at J, with 12 bases between. Full variable domain (missing parts from reference TRBV27 and TRBJ1-4): EAQVTQNPRYLITVTGKKLTVTCSQNMNHEYMSWYRQDPGLGLRQIYYSMNVEVTDKGDVPEGYKVSRKEKRNFPLILESPSPNQTSLYFCASSHREGEKLFFGSGTQLSVL.

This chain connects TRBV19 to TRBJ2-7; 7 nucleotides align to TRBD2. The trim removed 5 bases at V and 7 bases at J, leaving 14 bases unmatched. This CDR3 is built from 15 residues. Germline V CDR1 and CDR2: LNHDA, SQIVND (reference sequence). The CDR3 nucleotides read TGTGCCAGTAGTGTCACGGACGGGCCGGGGGGAGAGCAGTACTTC. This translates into CASSVTDGPGGEQYF. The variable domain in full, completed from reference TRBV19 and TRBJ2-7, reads DGGITQSPKYLFRKEGQNVTLSCEQNLNHDAMYWYRQDPGQGLRLIYYSQIVNDFQKGDIAEGYSVSREKKESFPLTVTSAQKNPTAFYLCASSVTDGPGGEQYFGPGTRLTVT.

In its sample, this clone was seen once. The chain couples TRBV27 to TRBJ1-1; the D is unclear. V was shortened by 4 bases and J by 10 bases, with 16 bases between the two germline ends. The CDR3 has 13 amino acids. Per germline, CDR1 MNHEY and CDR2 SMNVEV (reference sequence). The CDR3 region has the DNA TGTGCCAGCAGTTCCCTGACCCGGGGAATAGCTTTCTTT. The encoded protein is CASSSLTRGIAFF.

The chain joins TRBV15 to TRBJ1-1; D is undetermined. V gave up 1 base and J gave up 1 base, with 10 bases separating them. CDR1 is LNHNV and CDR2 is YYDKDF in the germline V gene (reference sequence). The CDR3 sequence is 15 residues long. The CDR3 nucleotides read TGTGCCACCAGCAGAGCCCCCACTGGGAACACTGAAGCTTTCTTT. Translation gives CATSRAPTGNTEAFF.

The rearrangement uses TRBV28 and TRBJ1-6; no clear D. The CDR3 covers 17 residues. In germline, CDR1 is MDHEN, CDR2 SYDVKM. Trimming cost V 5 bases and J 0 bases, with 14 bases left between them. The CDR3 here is CASSPPGSSSYNSPLHF. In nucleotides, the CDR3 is TGTGCCAGCAGTCCCCCGGGTTCTAGCTCCTATAATTCACCCCTCCACTTT.

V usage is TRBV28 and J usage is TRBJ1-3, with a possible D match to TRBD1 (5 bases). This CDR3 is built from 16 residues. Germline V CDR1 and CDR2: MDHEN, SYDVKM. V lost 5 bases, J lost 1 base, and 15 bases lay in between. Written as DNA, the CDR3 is TGTGCCAGCAGTCCGCCTTTGGGGGGTTCTGGAAACACCATATATTTT. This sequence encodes CASSPPLGGSGNTIYF.

The CDR3 coding sequence is TGCGCCAGCAGCTTGGCGGGGGATGGCTACACCTTC. It is translated as CASSLAGDGYTF. The gene calls are TRBV5-1 and TRBJ1-2; tentative D call: TRBD1 (5 bases). With 0 bases removed from V and 6 bases from J, the gap between germline ends came to 6 bases. CDR1 is SGHRS, CDR2 YFSETQ, per germline. The CDR3 runs 12 residues.

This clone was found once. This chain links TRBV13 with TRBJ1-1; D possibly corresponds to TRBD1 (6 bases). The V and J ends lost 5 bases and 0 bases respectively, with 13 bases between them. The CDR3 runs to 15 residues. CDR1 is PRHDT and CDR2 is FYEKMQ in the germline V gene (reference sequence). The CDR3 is CASSHSQGMNTEAFF. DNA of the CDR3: TGTGCCAGCAGCCACTCTCAGGGGATGAACACTGAAGCTTTCTTT. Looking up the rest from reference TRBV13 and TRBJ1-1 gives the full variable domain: AAGVIQSPRHLIKEKRETATLKCYPIPRHDTVYWYQQGPGQDPQFLISFYEKMQSDKGSIPDRFSAQQFSDYHSELNMSSLELGDSALYFCASSHSQGMNTEAFFGQGTRLTVV.

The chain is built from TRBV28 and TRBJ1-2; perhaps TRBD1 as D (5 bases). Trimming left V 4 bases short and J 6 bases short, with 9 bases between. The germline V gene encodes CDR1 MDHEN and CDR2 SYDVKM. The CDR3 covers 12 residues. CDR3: CASSSIGDGYTF. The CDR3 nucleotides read TGTGCCAGCAGTTCGATAGGGGATGGCTACACCTTC.

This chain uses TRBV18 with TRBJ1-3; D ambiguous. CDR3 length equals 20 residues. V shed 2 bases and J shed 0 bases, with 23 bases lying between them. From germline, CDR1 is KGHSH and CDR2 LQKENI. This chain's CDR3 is CASSPFSGIGSSFSGNTIYF. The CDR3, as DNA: TGTGCCAGCTCACCATTTAGCGGTATAGGTTCCTCCTTCTCTGGAAACACCATATATTTT. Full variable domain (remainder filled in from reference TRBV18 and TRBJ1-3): NAGVMQNPRHLVRRRGQEARLRCSPMKGHSHVYWYRQLPEEGLKFMVYLQKENIIDESGMPKERFSAEFPKEGPSILRIQQVVRGDSAAYFCASSPFSGIGSSFSGNTIYFGEGSWLTVV.

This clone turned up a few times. The CDR3 loop is CASSINRNQPQHF. CDR3 DNA sequence: TGTGCCAGTAGTATTAACAGGAATCAGCCCCAGCATTTT. V gene TRBV19 combines with J gene TRBJ1-5, with D possibly TRBD1 on 5 matching bases. This CDR3 contains 13 residues. CDR1 is LNHDA and CDR2 is SQIVND in the germline V gene (reference sequence). V was cut by 3 bases and J by 4 bases, with 7 bases left in between.

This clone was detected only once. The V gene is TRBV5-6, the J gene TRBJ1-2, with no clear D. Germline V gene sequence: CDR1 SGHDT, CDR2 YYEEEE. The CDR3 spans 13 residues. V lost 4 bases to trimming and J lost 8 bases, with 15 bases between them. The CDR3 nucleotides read TGTGCCAGCAGCGGACGGGGTATGAAGGGCTACACCTTC. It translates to CASSGRGMKGYTF.

The CDR3 DNA is TGTGCCAGCAGAACTCCCGGGACAGGGGAGGTTGAAGCTTTCTTT. Amino acids: CASRTPGTGEVEAFF. V usage is TRBV2 and J usage is TRBJ1-1, with TRBD1 matching over 10 bases. J lost 7 bases, V lost 6 bases, and 11 bases had no gene match. The CDR3 contains 15 residues. Germline V gene lookup returns CDR1 SNHLY and CDR2 FYNNEI.

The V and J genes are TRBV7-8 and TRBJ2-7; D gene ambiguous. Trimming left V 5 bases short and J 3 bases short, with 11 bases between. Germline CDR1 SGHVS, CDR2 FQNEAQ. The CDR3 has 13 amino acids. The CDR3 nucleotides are TGTGCCAGCAGCCTGCCCAGCGTCTACGAGCAGTACTTC. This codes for CASSLPSVYEQYF.

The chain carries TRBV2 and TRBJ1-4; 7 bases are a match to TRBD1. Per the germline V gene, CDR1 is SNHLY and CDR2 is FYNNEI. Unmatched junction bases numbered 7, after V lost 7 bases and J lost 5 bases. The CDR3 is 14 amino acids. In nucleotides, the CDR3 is TGTGCCAGCAAGAGGGGGCCCACGAATGAAAAACTGTTTTTT. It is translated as CASKRGPTNEKLFF.

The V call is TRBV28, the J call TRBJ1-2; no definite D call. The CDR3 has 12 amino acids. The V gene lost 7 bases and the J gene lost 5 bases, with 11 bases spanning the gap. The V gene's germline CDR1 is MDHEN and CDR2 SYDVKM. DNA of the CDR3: TGTGCCAGCAAGTCCCCGGGATATGGCTACACCTTC. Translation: CASKSPGYGYTF.

CDR3: CASSSGSYEQYF. The DNA of the CDR3 is TGTGCCTCCTCTAGCGGGAGTTACGAGCAGTACTTC. The chain employs TRBV10-3 and TRBJ2-7; 10 bases are shared with TRBD2. Per the germline V gene, CDR1 is ENHRY and CDR2 is SYGVKD. CDR3 size: 12 residues. The ends lost 11 bases at V and 4 bases at J; junction bases unmatched: 5.

The CDR3 region has the DNA TGTGCCAGCAGCGGGCCCCGGGAGTGGGACACCGGGGAGCTGTTTTTT. It specifies CASSGPREWDTGELFF. The rearrangement links TRBV28 to TRBJ2-2; a weak D match, TRBD2 (6 bases). The CDR3 is 16 residues long. In germline, CDR1 is MDHEN, CDR2 SYDVKM. Trimming stripped 6 bases from V and 3 bases from J, with 17 bases between.

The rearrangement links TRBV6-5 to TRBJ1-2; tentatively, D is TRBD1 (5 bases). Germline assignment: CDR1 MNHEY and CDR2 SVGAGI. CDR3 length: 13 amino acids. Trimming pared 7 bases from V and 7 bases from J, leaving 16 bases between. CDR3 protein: CASTYGGPGGYTF. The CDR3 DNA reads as TGTGCCAGCACCTACGGGGGTCCAGGTGGCTACACCTTC.